These T cell receptor beta chains were read from a single sample in a study of T cells in localized non-small cell lung cancer. Method: immunoSEQ multiplex PCR; TCRdb's copy keeps in-frame clones and lacks some. The profile shows about 1,300 clones, 15% to 20% of them singletons. Material: normal lung tissue next to the tumor, obtained before any cancer treatment. These receptors originate from a man between 40 and 69 years old with stage I lung adenocarcinoma. CDR3s include the opening cysteine and the closing phenylalanine or tryptophan. The D gene is left open where the match is weak. Clone size is not always given. Where it is, it says once, few, many or a class for expanded clones.

size: few
V: TRBV11-3
J: TRBJ2-7
D: TRBD2
DNA: TGTGCCAGCAGCTTAGAACCTAGCGGGGGCGAGCAGTACTTC
CDR3: CASSLEPSGGEQYF

size: .
V: TRBV11-3
J: TRBJ2-7
D: TRBD1
DNA: TGTGCCAGCAGCTTAATAGGGACAGGGAACTACGAGCAGTACTTC
CDR3: CASSLIGTGNYEQYF

size: few
V: TRBV28
J: TRBJ1-2
D: TRBD1
DNA: TGTGCCAGCAGTCCTAGGACAGGGGGGTATGGCTACACCTTC
CDR3: CASSPRTGGYGYTF

size: few
V: TRBV18
J: TRBJ2-7
D: .
DNA: TGTGCCAGCTCGCTTACAGAGGGCCGATACGAGCAGTACTTC
CDR3: CASSLTEGRYEQYF

size: .
V: TRBV11-3
J: TRBJ2-7
D: TRBD1
DNA: TGTGCCAGCAGCTTCGGGACAGCCAATACGGGGCAGTACTTC
CDR3: CASSFGTANTGQYF

size: few
V: TRBV29-1
J: TRBJ2-1
D: .
DNA: TGCAGCGTTGATGAACAGGGACAATACAATGAGCAGTTCTTC
CDR3: CSVDEQGQYNEQFF

size: large
V: TRBV11-3
J: TRBJ2-6
D: TRBD1
DNA: TGTGCCAGCAGCCGGACAGGGACCCCTGGGGCCAACGTCCTGACTTTC
CDR3: CASSRTGTPGANVLTF

size: .
V: TRBV12-5
J: TRBJ2-3
D: .
DNA: TGTGCCAGCAATAACCAGCGGACCCGGAGCACAGATACGCAGTATTTT
CDR3: CASNNQRTRSTDTQYF

size: .
V: TRBV6-8
J: TRBJ2-1
D: .
DNA: TGTGCCAGCACCCCGGAAGGAAGCGTCAATGAGCAGTTCTTC
CDR3: CASTPEGSVNEQFF

size: few
V: TRBV9
J: TRBJ1-2
D: .
DNA: TGTGCCAGCAGCGTCCCTAAAGACGGGCAGAGCTATGGCTACACCTTC
CDR3: CASSVPKDGQSYGYTF

size: few
V: TRBV6-8
J: TRBJ2-3
D: TRBD2
DNA: TGTGCCAGCAGAGGACTAGCGGAACTTAGCACAGATACGCAGTATTTT
CDR3: CASRGLAELSTDTQYF

size: .
V: TRBV11-3
J: TRBJ2-2
D: TRBD2
DNA: TGTGCCAGCAAGTATAGCGGGAGGGGGGCCGGGGAGCTGTTTTTT
CDR3: CASKYSGRGAGELFF

size: medium-sized
V: TRBV11-3
J: TRBJ1-2
D: TRBD1
DNA: TGTGCCAGCAGCCCGCGTCCCGGGACAGGGTCAGGTGGCTACACCTTC
CDR3: CASSPRPGTGSGGYTF

size: few
V: TRBV15
J: TRBJ1-5
D: TRBD1
DNA: TGTGCCACCAGCAGCCAACAGGGGCCGCGCGGGGATCAGCCCCAGCATTTT
CDR3: CATSSQQGPRGDQPQHF

size: few
V: TRBV4-1
J: TRBJ1-2
D: .
DNA: TGCGCCAGCAGCCAAGGTTCTAACTCTCGGTCCTATGGCTACACCTTC
CDR3: CASSQGSNSRSYGYTF

size: once
V: TRBV5-1
J: TRBJ2-1
D: .
DNA: TGCGCCAGCAGCCACGGGATTCGGTACAATGAGCAGTTCTTC
CDR3: CASSHGIRYNEQFF

size: few
V: TRBV7-2
J: TRBJ1-1
D: .
DNA: TGTGCCATCCAAGACCAGATGAACACTGAAGCTTTCTTT
CDR3: CAIQDQMNTEAFF

size: .
V: TRBV15
J: TRBJ1-1
D: .
DNA: TGTGCCACCAGCAGTATCGGGCGGGGGGACACTGAAGCTTTCTTT
CDR3: CATSSIGRGDTEAFF

size: .
V: TRBV6-8
J: TRBJ2-5
D: .
DNA: TGTGCCAGCAGTTATCAACCAATAAGCGGGACCCAGTACTTC
CDR3: CASSYQPISGTQYF

size: few
V: TRBV6-8
J: TRBJ2-1
D: .
DNA: TGTGCCACCGGGGGCCTCGGGGGGAGCTCCTACAATGAGCAGTTCTTC
CDR3: CATGGLGGSSYNEQFF

size: large
V: TRBV9
J: TRBJ2-2
D: .
DNA: TGTGCCAGCAGCGCCGGGGGCCGGTCCGGGGAGCTGTTTTTT
CDR3: CASSAGGRSGELFF

size: few
V: TRBV9
J: TRBJ2-7
D: .
DNA: TGTGCCAGCAGCGTAGGAGGCATTCCTTCCCACGAGCAGTACTTC
CDR3: CASSVGGIPSHEQYF

size: .
V: TRBV18
J: TRBJ2-1
D: .
DNA: TGTGCCAGCTCACAGGGGTACAATGAGCAGTTCTTC
CDR3: CASSQGYNEQFF

size: few
V: TRBV11-3
J: TRBJ2-3
D: .
DNA: TGTGCCAGCAGCTTAATGGGGGGTACGGGGGCAGATACGCAGTATTTT
CDR3: CASSLMGGTGADTQYF

size: .
V: TRBV28
J: TRBJ2-5
D: TRBD2
DNA: TGTGCCAGCAGCTGCCCCGCGACTAGCGGCCAAGAGACCCAGTACTTC
CDR3: CASSCPATSGQETQYF

size: .
V: TRBV28
J: TRBJ2-7
D: TRBD2
DNA: TGTGCCAGCAGTCCTCGGCAGCCGGTCAGCGGGAGAATGGATTCCTACGAGCAGTACTTC
CDR3: CASSPRQPVSGRMDSYEQYF

size: .
V: TRBV28
J: TRBJ1-5
D: TRBD1
DNA: TGTGCCAGCAGCCCAGGACAGGACAATCAGCCCCAGCATTTT
CDR3: CASSPGQDNQPQHF

size: .
V: TRBV7-6
J: TRBJ2-7
D: .
DNA: TGTGCCAGCAGCTTAGTACTAGCAGCGAACTACGAGCAGTACTTC
CDR3: CASSLVLAANYEQYF

size: medium-sized
V: TRBV6-8
J: TRBJ1-1
D: .
DNA: TGTGCCATACGCCGTGCGGGCGCGGGGCCGATGAACACTGAAGCTTTCTTT
CDR3: CAIRRAGAGPMNTEAFF

size: .
V: TRBV7-2
J: TRBJ2-3
D: TRBD2
DNA: TGTGCCAGCAGCGTTCCCGGGGGGGATACGCAGTATTTT
CDR3: CASSVPGGDTQYF

size: .
V: TRBV19
J: TRBJ1-5
D: .
DNA: TGTGCCAGTAGTATAGCTGGCAATCAGCCCCAGCATTTT
CDR3: CASSIAGNQPQHF

size: medium-sized
V: TRBV2
J: TRBJ2-5
D: .
DNA: TGTGCCAGCAGCCCTCCCGCCAGACAAGAGACCCAGTACTTC
CDR3: CASSPPARQETQYF

size: .
V: TRBV15
J: TRBJ2-5
D: .
DNA: TGTGCCACCAGCAGAGGGTTAGCCCAAGAGACCCAGTACTTC
CDR3: CATSRGLAQETQYF

size: medium-sized
V: TRBV11-3
J: TRBJ2-5
D: TRBD2
DNA: TGTGCCAGCAGCTTGAGCCTCCAGACTAGCGGGAGTCCCGGGGCCCAGTACTTC
CDR3: CASSLSLQTSGSPGAQYF

size: .
V: TRBV28
J: TRBJ1-5
D: .
DNA: TGTGCCAGCAGTTTTAGCGCCCTTTCGGGCAATCAGCCCCAGCATTTT
CDR3: CASSFSALSGNQPQHF

size: .
V: TRBV28
J: TRBJ1-3
D: .
DNA: TGTGCCAGCAGTACCCGACTCAGCTCTGGAAACACCATATATTTT
CDR3: CASSTRLSSGNTIYF

size: medium-sized
V: TRBV9
J: TRBJ1-1
D: .
DNA: TGTGCCAGCAGCGCCGGGACCTGGGGGACTGAAGCTTTCTTT
CDR3: CASSAGTWGTEAFF

size: .
V: TRBV25-1
J: TRBJ1-1
D: TRBD1
DNA: TGTGCCAGCAGTGAATGGGCAGGGGGCACTGAAGCTTTCTTT
CDR3: CASSEWAGGTEAFF

size: large
V: TRBV6-8
J: TRBJ2-1
D: TRBD2
DNA: TGTGCCAGCAGTATGGGAGGGTCGGGAGGGTACAATGAGCAGTTCTTC
CDR3: CASSMGGSGGYNEQFF

size: .
V: TRBV6-8
J: TRBJ2-5
D: .
DNA: TGTGCCATCAGTGCTCGGACTACACAAGAGACCCAGTACTTC
CDR3: CAISARTTQETQYF

size: few
V: TRBV7-6
J: TRBJ2-1
D: TRBD2
DNA: TGTGCCAGCAGCCCAATAGCGGGAGAATGGGACAATGAGCAGTTCTTC
CDR3: CASSPIAGEWDNEQFF

size: few
V: TRBV6-8
J: TRBJ2-1
D: TRBD2
DNA: TGTGCCAGCAGTTATTCTGCGGGAGGTTACAATGAGCAGTTCTTC
CDR3: CASSYSAGGYNEQFF

size: medium-sized
V: TRBV11-3
J: TRBJ1-2
D: TRBD1
DNA: TGTGCCAGCAGCTTAGTAGGGACAGTCACTAACTATGGCTACACCTTC
CDR3: CASSLVGTVTNYGYTF

size: .
V: TRBV11-3
J: TRBJ1-4
D: TRBD1
DNA: TGTGCCAGCAGCAAGACAGGGCCAACTAATGAAAAACTGTTTTTT
CDR3: CASSKTGPTNEKLFF

size: large
V: TRBV6-8
J: TRBJ2-1
D: TRBD2
DNA: TGTGCCAGCAGCCCTTCTAGCGGGAGCTACAATGAGCAGTTCTTC
CDR3: CASSPSSGSYNEQFF

size: few
V: TRBV6-8
J: TRBJ1-5
D: .
DNA: TGTGCCAGCAGTACCATGCATCTTAGCAATCAGCCCCAGCATTTT
CDR3: CASSTMHLSNQPQHF

size: .
V: TRBV9
J: TRBJ1-5
D: TRBD1
DNA: TGTGCCAGCCACCCTTCGGGACAGGGGCGCAATCAGCCCCAGCATTTT
CDR3: CASHPSGQGRNQPQHF

size: few
V: TRBV6-8
J: TRBJ2-2
D: TRBD2
DNA: TGTGCCAGCAGTTACCGAGGGCTAGCGGGAGGGAACACCGGGGAGCTGTTTTTT
CDR3: CASSYRGLAGGNTGELFF

size: .
V: TRBV5-1
J: TRBJ2-1
D: .
DNA: TGCGCCAGCAGCTTGGGTCAAGGAACCATCTACAATGAGCAGTTCTTC
CDR3: CASSLGQGTIYNEQFF

size: few
V: TRBV4-1
J: TRBJ2-5
D: .
DNA: TGCGCCAGCAGCCAAGATCTGACAGAACAAGAGACCCAGTACTTC
CDR3: CASSQDLTEQETQYF

size: .
V: TRBV18
J: TRBJ1-2
D: .
DNA: TGTGCCAGCTCACCATCATATAGTGGGTTCGGTGGCTACACCTTC
CDR3: CASSPSYSGFGGYTF

size: .
V: TRBV6-8
J: TRBJ2-4
D: .
DNA: TGTGCCAGCAGTGACAGGACTCTAGCCAAAAACATTCAGTACTTC
CDR3: CASSDRTLAKNIQYF

size: few
V: TRBV11-3
J: TRBJ2-3
D: .
DNA: TGTGCCAGCAGCCCCGTAGTGGGAATGGCAGATACGCAGTATTTT
CDR3: CASSPVVGMADTQYF

size: .
V: TRBV5-1
J: TRBJ2-1
D: .
DNA: TGCGCCAGCAGCTCAAGTCCGGGATCCTATAATGAGCAGTTCTTC
CDR3: CASSSSPGSYNEQFF

size: few
V: TRBV6-8
J: TRBJ2-6
D: .
DNA: TGTGCCAGCAGTTACGATCACCCAGGGGTCGGGGCCAACGTCCTGACTTTC
CDR3: CASSYDHPGVGANVLTF